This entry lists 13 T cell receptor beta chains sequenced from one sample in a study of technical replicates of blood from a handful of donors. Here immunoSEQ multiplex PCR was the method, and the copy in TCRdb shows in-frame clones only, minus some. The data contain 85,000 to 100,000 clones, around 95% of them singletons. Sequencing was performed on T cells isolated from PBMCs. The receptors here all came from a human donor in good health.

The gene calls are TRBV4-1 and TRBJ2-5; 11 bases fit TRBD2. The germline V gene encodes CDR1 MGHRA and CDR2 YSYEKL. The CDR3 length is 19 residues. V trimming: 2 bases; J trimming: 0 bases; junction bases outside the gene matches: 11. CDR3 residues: CASSQTSGGRRGYQETQYF. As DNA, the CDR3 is TGCGCCAGCAGCCAAACTAGCGGGGGTCGAAGGGGGTACCAAGAGACCCAGTACTTC.

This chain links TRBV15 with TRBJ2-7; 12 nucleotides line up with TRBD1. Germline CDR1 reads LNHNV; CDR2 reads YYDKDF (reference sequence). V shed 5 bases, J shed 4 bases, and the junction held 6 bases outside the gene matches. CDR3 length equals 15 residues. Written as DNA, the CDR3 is TGTGCCACCAGCGGCCGGGACAGGGGGCAGTACGAGCAGTACTTC. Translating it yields CATSGRDRGQYEQYF.

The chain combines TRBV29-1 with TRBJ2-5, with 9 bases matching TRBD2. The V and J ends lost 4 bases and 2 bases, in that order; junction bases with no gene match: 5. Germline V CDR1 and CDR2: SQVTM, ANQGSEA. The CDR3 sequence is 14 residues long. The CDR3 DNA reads TGCAGCGTTGCCGGAGCGGGAGGTCAAGAGACCCAGTACTTC. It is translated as CSVAGAGGQETQYF.

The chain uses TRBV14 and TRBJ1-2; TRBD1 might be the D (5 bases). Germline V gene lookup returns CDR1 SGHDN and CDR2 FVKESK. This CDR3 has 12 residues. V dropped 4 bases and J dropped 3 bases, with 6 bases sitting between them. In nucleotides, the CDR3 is TGTGCCAGCAGCCCACAGGACTATGGCTACACCTTC. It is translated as CASSPQDYGYTF.

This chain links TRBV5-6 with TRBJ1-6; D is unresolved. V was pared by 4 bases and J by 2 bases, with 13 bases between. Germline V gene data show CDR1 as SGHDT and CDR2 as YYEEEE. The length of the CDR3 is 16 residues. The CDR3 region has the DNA TGTGCCAGCAGCCCAGGAGGGCCCACCTATAATTCACCCCTCCACTTT. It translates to CASSPGGPTYNSPLHF.

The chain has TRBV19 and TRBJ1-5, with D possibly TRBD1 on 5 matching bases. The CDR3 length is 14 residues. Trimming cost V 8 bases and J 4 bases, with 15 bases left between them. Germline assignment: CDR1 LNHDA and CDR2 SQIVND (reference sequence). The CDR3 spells CASGGTGGNQPQHF. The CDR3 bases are TGTGCCAGTGGGGGGACGGGGGGGAATCAGCCCCAGCATTTT.

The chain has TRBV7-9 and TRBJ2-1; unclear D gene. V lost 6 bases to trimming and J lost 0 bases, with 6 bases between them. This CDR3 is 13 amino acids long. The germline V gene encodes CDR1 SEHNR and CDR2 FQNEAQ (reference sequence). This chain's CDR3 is CASRLSSYNEQFF. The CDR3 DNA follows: TGTGCCAGCAGGCTTAGCTCCTACAATGAGCAGTTCTTC.

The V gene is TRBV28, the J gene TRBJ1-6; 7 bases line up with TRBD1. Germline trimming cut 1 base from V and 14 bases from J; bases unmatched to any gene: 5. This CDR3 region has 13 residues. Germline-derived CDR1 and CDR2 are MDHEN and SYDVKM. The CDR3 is CASSLSTGLSLHF. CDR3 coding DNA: TGTGCCAGCAGTTTATCGACAGGGTTATCCCTCCACTTT. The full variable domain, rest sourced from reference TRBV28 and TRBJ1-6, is DVKVTQSSRYLVKRTGEKVFLECVQDMDHENMFWYRQDPGLGLRLIYFSYDVKMKEKGDIPEGYSVSREKKERFSLILESASTNQTSMYLCASSLSTGLSLHFGNGTRLTVT.

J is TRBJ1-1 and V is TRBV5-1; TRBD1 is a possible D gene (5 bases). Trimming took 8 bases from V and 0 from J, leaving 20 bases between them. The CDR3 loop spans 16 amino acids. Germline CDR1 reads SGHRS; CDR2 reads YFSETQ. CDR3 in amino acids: CASRVRQGILNTEAFF. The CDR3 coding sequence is TGCGCCAGTAGGGTCCGTCAGGGAATCCTGAACACTGAAGCTTTCTTT. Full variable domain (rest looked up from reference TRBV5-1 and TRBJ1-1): KAGVTQTPRYLIKTRGQQVTLSCSPISGHRSVSWYQQTPGQGLQFLFEYFSETQRNKGNFPGRFSGRQFSNSRSEMNVSTLELGDSALYLCASRVRQGILNTEAFFGQGTRLTVV.

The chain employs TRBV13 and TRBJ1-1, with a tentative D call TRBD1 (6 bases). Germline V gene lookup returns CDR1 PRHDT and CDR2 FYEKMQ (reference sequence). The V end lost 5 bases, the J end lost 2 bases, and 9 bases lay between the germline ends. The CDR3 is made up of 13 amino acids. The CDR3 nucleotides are TGTGCCAGCAGCAAGGACAGAAACACTGAAGCTTTCTTT. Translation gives CASSKDRNTEAFF.

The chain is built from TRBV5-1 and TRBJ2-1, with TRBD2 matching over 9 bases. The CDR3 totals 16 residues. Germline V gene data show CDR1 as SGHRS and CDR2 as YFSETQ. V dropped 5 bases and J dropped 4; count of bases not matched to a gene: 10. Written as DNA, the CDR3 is TGCGCCAGCAGTCGCGGGGGGGCCCAATCGTACAATGAGCAGTTCTTC. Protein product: CASSRGGAQSYNEQFF.

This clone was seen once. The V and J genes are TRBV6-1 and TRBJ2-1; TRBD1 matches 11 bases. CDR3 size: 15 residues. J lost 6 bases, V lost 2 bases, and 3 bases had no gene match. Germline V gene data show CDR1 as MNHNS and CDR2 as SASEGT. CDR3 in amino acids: CASSEYGTGGNEQFF. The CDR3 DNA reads TGTGCCAGCAGTGAATACGGGACAGGGGGCAATGAGCAGTTCTTC.

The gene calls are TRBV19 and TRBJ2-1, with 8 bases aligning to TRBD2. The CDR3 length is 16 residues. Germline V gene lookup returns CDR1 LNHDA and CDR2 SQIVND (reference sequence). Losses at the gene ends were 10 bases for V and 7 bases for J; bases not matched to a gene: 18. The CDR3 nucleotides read TGTGCCACCGGAGGGCTAGCGGGCCTTATTGGGAATGAGCAGTTCTTC. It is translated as CATGGLAGLIGNEQFF.